Listed below are T cell receptor beta chains from one sample, sequenced in a study of T-cell reconstitution after alpha-beta-depleted transplantation in children. TCRdb reanalysed the PCR reads using MiXCR and keeps one entry per CDR3 protein. The sample holds about 500,000 distinct CDR3 sequences, 30% to 35% seen once. The sample in question was PBMCs from the stem cell graft donor, obtained from the stem cell graft. Every receptor here comes from a human donor who donated a stem cell graft to a child with aplastic anemia. The CDR3 runs from the conserved cysteine through the conserved F or W. The order of the fields is D gene, clone size, J gene, V gene, CDR3 protein, CDR3 DNA. A D gene is named only where the DNA matches it firmly. Clone sizes are given selectively: once, few, many, or a class where the clone is expanded.

NA,NA,TRBJ1-5,TRBV20-1,CSANTDSNQPQHF,TGCAGTGCAAATACAGATAGCAATCAGCCCCAGCATTTT
NA,NA,TRBJ2-2,TRBV12-3/TRBV12-4,CASSLEPRTGELFF,TGTGCCAGCAGTTTAGAACCGAGGACCGGGGAGCTGTTTTTT
NA,few,TRBJ2-5,TRBV12-3/TRBV12-4,CASSHLQGEQETQYF,TGTGCCAGCAGCCACCTACAGGGAGAGCAAGAGACCCAGTACTTC
NA,NA,TRBJ1-6,TRBV20-1,CSARGDLSRSSYNSPLHF,TGCAGTGCTAGGGGAGACCTGTCGAGGAGCTCCTATAATTCACCCCTCCACTTT
TRBD1,NA,TRBJ1-4,TRBV11-2,CASSARQGEKLFF,TGTGCCAGCAGCGCCCGACAGGGAGAAAAACTGTTTTTT
TRBD2,few,TRBJ2-5,TRBV10-3,CAISEFTGGVQETQYF,TGTGCCATCAGTGAGTTCACGGGAGGAGTCCAAGAGACCCAGTACTTC
NA,NA,TRBJ1-1,TRBV27,CASSKEDGAEAFF,TGTGCCAGCAGTAAGGAGGACGGGGCTGAAGCTTTCTTT
TRBD2,NA,TRBJ2-3,TRBV5-1,CASRDRGGTDTQYF,TGCGCCAGCAGGGACCGGGGAGGGACAGATACGCAGTATTTT
NA,NA,TRBJ2-1,TRBV30,CAWPRGNEQFF,TGTGCCTGGCCTAGAGGGAATGAGCAGTTCTTC
TRBD2,NA,TRBJ2-1,TRBV20-1,CSARARGRAYNEQFF,TGCAGTGCTAGGGCCAGAGGGAGGGCTTACAATGAGCAGTTCTTC
NA,NA,TRBJ2-5,TRBV6-5,CASSLPRARETQYF,TGTGCCAGCAGTTTACCAAGGGCCAGGGAGACCCAGTACTTC
NA,NA,TRBJ2-3,TRBV29-1,CSVSRASTPDTQYF,TGCAGCGTTTCAAGGGCCTCAACCCCGGATACGCAGTATTTT
TRBD1,few,TRBJ1-6,TRBV25-1,CASSGTGVFGSPLHF,TGTGCCAGCAGTGGGACAGGGGTGTTTGGTTCACCCCTCCACTTT
TRBD2,NA,TRBJ2-1,TRBV13,CASSSGTSVYNEQFF,TGTGCCAGCTCCAGCGGGACTAGCGTGTACAATGAGCAGTTCTTC
NA,NA,TRBJ1-2,TRBV20-1,CSANTVRGYTF,TGCAGTGCTAACACCGTTCGTGGCTACACCTTC
NA,NA,TRBJ1-5,TRBV12-3/TRBV12-4,CASSRDRSGEQPQHF,TGTGCCAGCAGCCGCGACAGATCCGGAGAACAGCCCCAGCATTTT
TRBD2,NA,TRBJ2-3,TRBV6-1,CASQTSGSTDTQYF,TGTGCCAGCCAGACTAGCGGTAGCACAGATACGCAGTATTTT
TRBD1,once,TRBJ2-2,TRBV4-2,CASSFPPPGGYTGELFF,TGTGCCAGCAGCTTTCCTCCCCCAGGGGGATATACCGGGGAGCTGTTTTTT
NA,few,TRBJ1-4,TRBV10-3,CAISESGEKLFF,TGTGCCATCAGTGAGTCCGGTGAAAAACTGTTTTTT
TRBD2,NA,TRBJ2-7,TRBV7-2,CASSPGGLAGAGEQYF,TGTGCCAGCAGCCCAGGGGGACTAGCGGGAGCTGGAGAGCAGTACTTC
NA,few,TRBJ2-1,TRBV20-1,CSARDNIVASRHNEQFF,TGCAGTGCTAGAGATAACATTGTCGCTAGCCGACACAATGAGCAGTTCTTC
NA,NA,TRBJ2-1,TRBV7-2,CASSPVGTNNEQFF,TGTGCCAGCAGCCCCGTCGGGACAAACAATGAGCAGTTCTTC
NA,few,TRBJ1-4,TRBV30,CAWTTGRANEKLFF,TGTGCCTGGACCACCGGGAGAGCTAATGAAAAACTGTTTTTT
TRBD1,NA,TRBJ2-3,TRBV19,CASSHGQGGTDTQYF,TGTGCCAGTAGTCACGGACAGGGGGGCACAGATACGCAGTATTTT
NA,NA,TRBJ2-7,TRBV12-3/TRBV12-4,CASSFGRVYEQYF,TGTGCCAGCAGTTTCGGCAGGGTCTACGAGCAGTACTTC
TRBD1,NA,TRBJ1-4,TRBV6-5,CASSYSTGDEKLFF,TGTGCCAGCAGTTACTCGACAGGGGACGAAAAACTGTTTTTT
TRBD2,NA,TRBJ2-2,TRBV5-1,CASSPLGSGRFAGELFF,TGCGCCAGCAGCCCTCTGGGTAGCGGGAGGTTTGCCGGGGAGCTGTTTTTT
NA,many,TRBJ2-1,TRBV20-1,CSAPTLAASSYNEQFF,TGCAGTGCTCCGACCTTAGCGGCAAGCTCCTACAATGAGCAGTTCTTC
TRBD2,once,TRBJ2-1,TRBV30,CAWSGWVREVTYTEQFF,TGTGCCTGGAGTGGTTGGGTGCGGGAGGTGACCTACACTGAGCAGTTCTTC
NA,once,TRBJ1-6,TRBV20-1,CSASVGGTSSPLHF,TGCAGTGCTTCAGTTGGGGGGACATCTTCACCCCTCCACTTT
TRBD2,few,TRBJ2-3,TRBV12-5,CASGLLGLAGEGDTQYF,TGTGCTAGTGGTCTCCTGGGACTAGCGGGAGAGGGAGATACGCAGTATTTT
NA,NA,TRBJ2-7,TRBV7-9,CASSLEDKRRREQYF,TGTGCCAGCAGCTTAGAGGACAAGCGGCGGCGCGAGCAGTACTTC
NA,NA,TRBJ1-5,TRBV27,CASSPVGPGNQPQHF,TGTGCCAGCAGTCCCGTGGGGCCGGGCAATCAGCCCCAGCATTTT
TRBD1,NA,TRBJ2-5,TRBV5-4,CASSLAQGPQETQYF,TGTGCCAGCAGCTTGGCACAGGGGCCCCAAGAGACCCAGTACTTC
TRBD2,NA,TRBJ2-7,TRBV15,CATSVRLADNSYEQYF,TGTGCCACCAGCGTCCGACTAGCCGATAACTCCTACGAGCAGTACTTC
NA,NA,TRBJ2-2,TRBV18,CASSPRSLAGELFF,TGTGCCAGCTCACCACGTTCCCTTGCCGGGGAGCTGTTTTTT
NA,NA,TRBJ2-5,TRBV5-1,CASSLRGLQETQYF,TGCGCCAGCAGCTTGAGAGGGCTCCAAGAGACCCAGTACTTC
NA,NA,TRBJ2-5,TRBV7-2,CASSLHRKETQYF,TGTGCCAGCAGCTTGCACAGGAAAGAGACCCAGTACTTC
NA,many,TRBJ1-3,TRBV10-1,CASRSSGEEGTIYF,TGCGCCAGCAGGAGTTCAGGGGAAGAAGGCACCATATATTTT
TRBD2,NA,TRBJ2-7,TRBV18,CASSASGSSYEQYF,TGTGCCAGCTCAGCTAGCGGGTCCTCCTACGAGCAGTACTTC
NA,few,TRBJ1-4,TRBV3-1,CASSLSTGEGSSNEKLFF,TGTGCCAGCAGCCTTTCAACTGGGGAGGGATCTTCTAATGAAAAACTGTTTTTT